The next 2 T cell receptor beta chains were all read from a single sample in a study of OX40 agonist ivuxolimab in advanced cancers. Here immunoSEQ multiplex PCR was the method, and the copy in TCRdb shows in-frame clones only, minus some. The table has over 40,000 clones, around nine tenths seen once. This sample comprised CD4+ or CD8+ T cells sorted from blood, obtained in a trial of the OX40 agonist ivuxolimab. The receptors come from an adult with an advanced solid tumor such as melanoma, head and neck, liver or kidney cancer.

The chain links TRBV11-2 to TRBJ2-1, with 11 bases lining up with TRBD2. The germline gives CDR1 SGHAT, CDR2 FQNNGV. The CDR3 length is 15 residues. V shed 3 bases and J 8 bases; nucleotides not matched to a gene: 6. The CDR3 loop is CASSFLSGREDEQFF. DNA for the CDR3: TGTGCCAGCAGCTTCCTTAGCGGGAGGGAGGATGAGCAGTTCTTC.

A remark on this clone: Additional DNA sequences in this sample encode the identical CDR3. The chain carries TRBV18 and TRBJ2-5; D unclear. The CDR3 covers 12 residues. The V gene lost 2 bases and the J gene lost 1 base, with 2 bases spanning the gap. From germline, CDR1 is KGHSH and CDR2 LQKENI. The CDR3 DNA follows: TGTGCCAGCTCACCAACCCAAGAGACCCAGTACTTC. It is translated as CASSPTQETQYF.